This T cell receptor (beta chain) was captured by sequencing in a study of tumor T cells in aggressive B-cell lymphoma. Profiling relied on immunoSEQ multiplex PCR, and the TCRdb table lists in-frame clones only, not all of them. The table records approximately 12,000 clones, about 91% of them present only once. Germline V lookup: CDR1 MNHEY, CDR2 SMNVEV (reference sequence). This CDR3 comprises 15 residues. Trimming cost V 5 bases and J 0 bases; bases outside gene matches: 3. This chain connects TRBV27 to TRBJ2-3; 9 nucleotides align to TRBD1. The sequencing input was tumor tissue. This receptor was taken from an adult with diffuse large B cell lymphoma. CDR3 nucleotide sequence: TGTGCCAGCAGTAAGACAGGGGGAAGCACAGATACGCAGTATTTT. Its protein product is CASSKTGGSTDTQYF.